A single sample is the source of the 22 T cell receptor beta chains below, sequenced in a study of CD8 T cell repertoires and HIV-1 epitope variants. Measured with immunoSEQ multiplex PCR; TCRdb has only the in-frame clones, and not every one. In the table there are roughly 100,000 clones, approximately 70% of which are singletons. Sequenced material: uncultured baseline CD8+ T cells from peripheral blood mononuclear cells (PBMCs). Receptors were obtained from a male donor with HIV.

The chain employs TRBV4-1 and TRBJ1-2, with unresolved D. V lost 4 bases and J 3 bases, leaving 15 bases between the germline ends. Germline CDR1 reads MGHRA; CDR2 reads YSYEKL. The CDR3 runs 15 residues. The CDR3 DNA reads TGCGCCAGCAGCCCCGGGTCTAACCCCTACTATGGCTACACCTTC. It is translated as CASSPGSNPYYGYTF.

This sequence joins TRBV19 and TRBJ2-7, with 7 bases identical to TRBD1. J was trimmed by 2 bases and V by 3 bases; bases with no gene match: 1. This CDR3 comprises 13 residues. Germline V gives CDR1 LNHDA, CDR2 SQIVND (reference sequence). CDR3 coding DNA: TGTGCCAGTAGTATTACAGGGGCCTACGAGCAGTACTTC. Its protein product is CASSITGAYEQYF.

The chain employs TRBV7-2 and TRBJ2-7; 10 bases line up with TRBD1. CDR1 is SGHTA, CDR2 FQGNSA, per germline. After removal of 4 bases from V and 6 bases from J, the junction contained 9 bases not matched to a gene. The CDR3 totals 15 residues. The CDR3 DNA reads as TGTGCCAGCAGCTCAACCGGGACAGGGGATTCCGAGCAGTACTTC. Protein product: CASSSTGTGDSEQYF.

The CDR3 sequence: CASSPQERLAGAIKTQYF. CDR3 nucleotide sequence: TGCGCCAGCAGCCCCCAGGAGAGACTAGCGGGGGCGATTAAGACCCAGTACTTC. The chain joins TRBV5-1 to TRBJ2-5; 12 bases are shared with TRBD2. Per the germline V gene, CDR1 is SGHRS and CDR2 is YFSETQ. Trimming cost V 4 bases and J 6 bases; bases outside gene matches: 16. The CDR3 runs 18 residues.

The J gene is TRBJ1-4, the V gene TRBV7-8, with D unresolved. V was clipped by 4 bases and J by 7 bases, with 13 bases between them. The length of the CDR3 is 14 residues. From germline, CDR1 is SGHVS and CDR2 FQNEAQ. CDR3 DNA: TGTGCCAGCAGCTCGGGTCGACTTCCTGAAAAACTGTTTTTT. It specifies CASSSGRLPEKLFF.

The chain has TRBV28 and TRBJ2-7; D might be TRBD1 or TRBD2, each matching 5 bases. The CDR3 has 19 residues. The germline V gene encodes CDR1 MDHEN and CDR2 SYDVKM. Trimming took off 1 base at V and 3 bases at J, with 25 bases between the two ends. CDR3 in DNA: TGTGCCAGCAGTTTATTTATTGGCAGGGCCGGGAAGTCGGACTACGAGCAGTACTTC. Translating it yields CASSLFIGRAGKSDYEQYF.

The chain links TRBV5-6 to TRBJ2-1, with D perhaps assigned TRBD1 or TRBD2 (6 bases each). Germline V lookup: CDR1 SGHDT, CDR2 YYEEEE. The CDR3 consists of 15 residues. With 0 bases removed from V and 7 bases from J, the gap between germline ends came to 14 bases. CDR3 loop: CASSLVGGEVNEQFF. The CDR3 coding sequence is TGTGCCAGCAGCTTGGTGGGGGGCGAGGTAAATGAGCAGTTCTTC.

The DNA of the CDR3 is TGCGCCAGCAGCGCTTTCCGGGACAGTAACACTGAAGCTTTCTTT. It translates to CASSAFRDSNTEAFF. The gene calls are TRBV5-1 and TRBJ1-1, with 7 positions matching TRBD1. Germline V gene data show CDR1 as SGHRS and CDR2 as YFSETQ. The CDR3 is made up of 15 amino acids. V shed 4 bases, J shed 2 bases, and the junction held 8 bases outside the gene matches.

V is TRBV10-3 and J is TRBJ2-7; TRBD2 matches at 13 bases. The germline V gene has CDR1 ENHRY and CDR2 SYGVKD. The CDR3 contains 14 residues. Germline trimming cut 10 bases from V and 2 bases from J; bases unmatched to any gene: 5. The CDR3 here is CATGLAGVTYEQYF. Written as DNA, the CDR3 is TGTGCCACAGGACTAGCGGGGGTTACCTACGAGCAGTACTTC.

The gene calls are TRBV10-3 and TRBJ2-7; 7 nucleotides align to TRBD2. V lost 0 bases, J lost 3 bases, and 11 bases stayed unmatched. Germline values: CDR1 ENHRY, CDR2 SYGVKD. This CDR3 has 17 residues. The CDR3 spells CAISESMGGAGVYEQYF. For the CDR3, the DNA is TGTGCCATCAGTGAGTCAATGGGAGGGGCGGGAGTCTACGAGCAGTACTTC.

The rearrangement joins TRBV5-1 to TRBJ2-5; 7 bases fit TRBD1. The CDR3 consists of 16 residues. Unmatched junction bases numbered 10, after V lost 1 base and J lost 4 bases. Germline CDR1 and CDR2: SGHRS and YFSETQ. CDR3 sequence reads: CASSLWGQPRIETQYF. The CDR3 DNA reads TGCGCCAGCAGCTTGTGGGGACAGCCGAGGATAGAGACCCAGTACTTC.

The chain links TRBV7-9 to TRBJ2-7, with 7 bases lining up with TRBD2. CDR1 and CDR2 (germline): SEHNR, FQNEAQ (reference sequence). Trimming took 5 bases from V and 1 from J; bases not matched to a gene: 5. This CDR3 is built from 14 residues. Here the CDR3 reads CASSPPGGSYEQYF. In nucleotides, the CDR3 is TGTGCCAGCAGCCCCCCGGGGGGTTCCTACGAGCAGTACTTC. Complete variable domain (other parts from reference TRBV7-9 and TRBJ2-7): DTGVSQNPRHKITKRGQNVTFRCDPISEHNRLYWYRQTLGQGPEFLTYFQNEAQLEKSRLLSDRFSAERPKGSFSTLEIQRTEQGDSAMYLCASSPPGGSYEQYFGPGTRLTVT.

CDR3 sequence reads: CASSPEKTGTKNIQYF. CDR3 nucleotides: TGTGCCAGCAGCCCTGAAAAGACAGGGACCAAAAACATTCAGTACTTC. The chain has TRBV5-5 and TRBJ2-4; TRBD1 matches at 7 bases. Losses at the gene ends were 4 bases for V and 2 bases for J; bases not matched to a gene: 9. Per germline, CDR1 SGHKS and CDR2 YYEKEE (reference sequence). CDR3 length: 16 residues.

The chain joins TRBV6-1 to TRBJ2-7; TRBD1 matches at 9 bases. The V segment lost 1 base and the J segment 3 bases; nucleotides outside the gene matches: 7. This CDR3 contains 16 residues. The germline V gene has CDR1 MNHNS and CDR2 SASEGT. DNA for the CDR3: TGTGCCAGCAGTGAAGTTGGGGACAGGGCTCTCTACGAGCAGTACTTC. This encodes CASSEVGDRALYEQYF.

The chain couples TRBV5-1 to TRBJ2-7; D not resolved. V was shortened by 3 bases and J by 2 bases, with 18 bases between the two germline ends. This CDR3 is 16 amino acids long. From germline, CDR1 is SGHRS and CDR2 YFSETQ. Written as DNA, the CDR3 is TGCGCCAGCAGCTCCCCGACTTTTTCATTGGCCTACGAGCAGTACTTC. It codes for CASSSPTFSLAYEQYF.

This chain joins TRBV4-1 and TRBJ2-1; D perhaps matches TRBD1 (6 bases). Trimming removed 0 bases at V and 9 bases at J, with 15 bases between. Germline V CDR1 and CDR2: MGHRA, YSYEKL. The CDR3 consists of 15 residues. The DNA of the CDR3 is TGCGCCAGCAGCCAAGAATCCACAGGGTTAGGTGAGCAGTTCTTC. Translation: CASSQESTGLGEQFF.

Comments on this clone: A read error may account for a junction end that differs from germline. This chain joins TRBV11-2 and TRBJ1-2; TRBD1 aligns across 8 bases. CDR1 SGHAT and CDR2 FQNNGV come from the germline V gene. This CDR3 has 12 amino acids. CDR3: CASSRTGREEKF. The CDR3 DNA sequence: TGTGCCAGCAGCAGGACAGGGAGGGAAGAGAAGTTC.

This clone was picked up one time. The chain joins TRBV9 to TRBJ2-7, with D possibly matching TRBD2 (5 bases). The CDR3 is 13 amino acids. V was cut by 2 bases and J by 5 bases, with 11 bases left in between. The germline gives CDR1 SGDLS, CDR2 YYNGEE. The chain's CDR3 is CASSVGGSHEQYF. The CDR3 nucleotides read TGTGCCAGCAGCGTGGGCGGGTCCCACGAGCAGTACTTC.

The chain carries TRBV27 and TRBJ2-1, with D possibly being TRBD2 (5 bases). V was pared by 2 bases and J by 0 bases, with 11 bases between. Germline V gene lookup returns CDR1 MNHEY and CDR2 SMNVEV (reference sequence). The CDR3 has 16 residues. The CDR3 sequence is CASSLSGSSSYNEQFF. CDR3 nucleotides: TGTGCCAGCAGTTTAAGCGGATCGAGCTCCTACAATGAGCAGTTCTTC.

This clone was observed a single time. V is TRBV18 and J is TRBJ1-2; 7 bases line up with TRBD1. CDR3 length: 14 amino acids. Trimming took 3 bases from V and 3 from J; bases not matched to a gene: 4. CDR1 and CDR2 from the germline V gene are KGHSH and LQKENI. CDR3 region: CASSPLDRDYGYTF. CDR3 sequence (DNA): TGTGCCAGCTCACCCCTCGACAGGGACTATGGCTACACCTTC. The full variable domain, completed using reference TRBV18 and TRBJ1-2, is NAGVMQNPRHLVRRRGQEARLRCSPMKGHSHVYWYRQLPEEGLKFMVYLQKENIIDESGMPKERFSAEFPKEGPSILRIQQVVRGDSAAYFCASSPLDRDYGYTFGSGTRLTVV.

This clone came up a few times. This sequence joins TRBV4-2 and TRBJ2-1, with 7 bases matching TRBD2. Germline assignment: CDR1 LGHNA and CDR2 YNFKEQ. The V gene end was trimmed by 0 bases and the J gene end by 3 bases; junction bases not matched to a gene: 5. CDR3 size: 16 residues. CDR3 amino acids: CASSQEWLADYNEQFF. CDR3 nucleotide sequence: TGTGCCAGCAGCCAAGAGTGGCTAGCGGACTACAATGAGCAGTTCTTC.

The chain links TRBV28 to TRBJ2-3, with D uncertain. Per germline, CDR1 MDHEN and CDR2 SYDVKM. The CDR3 length is 14 residues. V gave up 3 bases and J gave up 2 bases, with 9 bases separating them. The CDR3 loop is CASSFESTTDTQYF. The CDR3 DNA reads as TGTGCCAGCAGTTTTGAAAGTACCACAGATACGCAGTATTTT. Based on the CDR3 plus reference TRBV28 and TRBJ2-3, the full variable domain is DVKVTQSSRYLVKRTGEKVFLECVQDMDHENMFWYRQDPGLGLRLIYFSYDVKMKEKGDIPEGYSVSREKKERFSLILESASTNQTSMYLCASSFESTTDTQYFGPGTRLTVL.